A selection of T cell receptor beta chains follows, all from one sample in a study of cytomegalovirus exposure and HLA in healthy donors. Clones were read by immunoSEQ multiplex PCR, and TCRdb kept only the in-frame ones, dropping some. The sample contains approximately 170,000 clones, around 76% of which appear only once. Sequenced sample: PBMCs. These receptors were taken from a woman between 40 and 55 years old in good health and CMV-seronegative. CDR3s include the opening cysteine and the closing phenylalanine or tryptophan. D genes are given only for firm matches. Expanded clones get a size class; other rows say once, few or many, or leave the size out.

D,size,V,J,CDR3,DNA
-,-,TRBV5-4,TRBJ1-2,CASSLDGLNYGYTF,TGTGCCAGCAGCTTGGACGGACTAAACTATGGCTACACCTTC
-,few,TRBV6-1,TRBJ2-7,CASSEAAGPPYEQYF,TGTGCCAGCAGTGAAGCGGCAGGTCCTCCCTACGAGCAGTACTTC
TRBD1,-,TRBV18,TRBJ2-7,CASSPSGTGTGEQYF,TGTGCCAGCTCACCATCCGGGACAGGGACGGGAGAGCAGTACTTC
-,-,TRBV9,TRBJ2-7,CASSAQGREQYF,TGTGCCAGCAGCGCCCAGGGGCGCGAGCAGTACTTC
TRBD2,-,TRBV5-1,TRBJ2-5,CASSLGLAGFWETQYF,TGCGCCAGCAGCTTGGGGCTAGCGGGATTCTGGGAGACCCAGTACTTC
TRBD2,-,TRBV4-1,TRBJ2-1,CASSRRGLAESYNEQFF,TGCGCCAGCAGCCGACGTGGACTAGCTGAATCCTACAATGAGCAGTTCTTC
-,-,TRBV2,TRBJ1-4,CASSSGTSDEKLFF,TGTGCCAGCAGCTCCGGGACATCTGACGAAAAACTGTTTTTT
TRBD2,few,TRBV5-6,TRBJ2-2,CASSDGLAGGELFF,TGTGCCAGCAGCGATGGACTAGCGGGCGGGGAGCTGTTTTTT
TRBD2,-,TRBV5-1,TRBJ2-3,CASKVAGVIEATQYF,TGCGCCAGCAAAGTAGCGGGAGTGATAGAAGCCACGCAGTATTTT
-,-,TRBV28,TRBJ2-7,CASSLLVRAYEQYF,TGTGCCAGCAGTCTCTTAGTCCGAGCCTACGAGCAGTACTTC
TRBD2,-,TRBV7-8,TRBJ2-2,CASSGRLAGVGGTGELFF,TGTGCCAGCAGCGGGCGACTAGCGGGAGTGGGAGGCACCGGGGAGCTGTTTTTT
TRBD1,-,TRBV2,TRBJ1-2,CASSGSAGGGYTF,TGTGCCAGCAGTGGGTCTGCAGGGGGTGGCTACACCTTC
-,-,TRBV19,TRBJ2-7,CASSWGLEEFYEQYF,TGTGCCAGTAGTTGGGGACTCGAGGAGTTCTACGAGCAGTACTTC
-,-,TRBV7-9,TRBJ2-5,CASSRDTGPQETQYF,TGTGCCAGCAGTCGTGATACAGGGCCTCAAGAGACCCAGTACTTC
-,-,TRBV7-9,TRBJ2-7,CASSPGTLRNYEQYF,TGTGCCAGCAGCCCAGGGACTCTTCGAAACTACGAGCAGTACTTC
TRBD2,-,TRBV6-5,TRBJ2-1,CASRLRLAGDNEQFF,TGTGCCAGCAGGTTACGACTAGCGGGAGACAATGAGCAGTTCTTC
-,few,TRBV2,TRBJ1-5,CASRELTGRNQPQHF,TGTGCCAGCAGGGAGTTGACAGGACGCAATCAGCCCCAGCATTTT
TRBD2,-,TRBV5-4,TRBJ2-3,CASLSRTSGAVPADTQYF,TGTGCCAGCCTATCACGGACTAGCGGGGCCGTTCCGGCAGATACGCAGTATTTT
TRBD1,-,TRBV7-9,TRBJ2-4,CASSVGQGAKNIQYF,TGTGCCAGCAGCGTGGGACAGGGGGCCAAAAACATTCAGTACTTC
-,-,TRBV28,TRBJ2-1,CASSLLANEQFF,TGTGCCAGCAGTCTTCTGGCTAATGAGCAGTTCTTC
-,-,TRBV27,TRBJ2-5,CANPRHQYQETQYF,TGTGCCAACCCTCGACACCAGTACCAAGAGACCCAGTACTTC
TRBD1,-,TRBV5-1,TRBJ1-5,CASSPGGGGNQPQHF,TGCGCCAGCAGCCCAGGGGGAGGAGGCAATCAGCCCCAGCATTTT
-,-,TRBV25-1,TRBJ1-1,CASSEYGGDPITEAFF,TGTGCCAGCAGTGAATACGGCGGGGACCCGATCACTGAAGCTTTCTTT
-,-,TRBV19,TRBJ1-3,CASSMGGNTIYF,TGTGCCAGTAGTATGGGCGGAAACACCATATATTTT
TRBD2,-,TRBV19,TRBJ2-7,CASSIVGGETYEQYF,TGTGCCAGTAGTATAGTCGGGGGGGAAACCTACGAGCAGTACTTC
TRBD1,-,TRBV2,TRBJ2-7,CASSWTGDYEQYF,TGTGCCAGCAGTTGGACAGGGGACTACGAGCAGTACTTC